The rows below give T cell receptor beta chains drawn from one sample of a study of T cell changes during pregnancy in multiple sclerosis. Generated by immunoSEQ multiplex PCR, the TCRdb table keeps only in-frame clones and is missing some. In the table there are roughly 87,000 clones, around 93% of which are singletons. Sequenced material: PBMCs, taken in the first trimester of pregnancy. The receptor source for this set is a female donor in good health, serving as a control in a pregnancy study. Some clones in this sample may be carry-over from other donors' samples. Each CDR3 is given with its conserved first and last residue. The D gene is left open where the match is weak. Only some rows state a clone size, as once, few, many or a class for expanded clones.

v_call	d_call	j_call	clone_size	cdr3_nt	cdr3_aa
TRBV29-1	NA	TRBJ2-7	NA	TGCAGCGTTGAACTAGCCGGAGGGGTATACGAGCAGTACTTC	CSVELAGGVYEQYF
TRBV2	TRBD1	TRBJ2-7	NA	TGTGCCAGCAGTGAAGATCAGGGGGTCTACTACGAGCAGTACTTC	CASSEDQGVYYEQYF
TRBV5-4	NA	TRBJ2-7	NA	TGTGCCAGCAGCGGACCGGGACTGCACGCCTACGAGCAGTACTTC	CASSGPGLHAYEQYF
TRBV4-1	NA	TRBJ1-6	NA	TGCGCCAGCAGCCAAGTGGGCAGGGCCCTCAATTCACCCCTCCACTTT	CASSQVGRALNSPLHF
TRBV7-9	NA	TRBJ1-4	NA	TGTGCCAGCAGCTTAGGCGGGCAGCGTAATGAAAAACTGTTTTTT	CASSLGGQRNEKLFF
TRBV15	TRBD1	TRBJ2-1	NA	TGTGCCACCAGCAGGACGGGTACAGGGGGCAATGAGCAGTTCTTC	CATSRTGTGGNEQFF
TRBV10-3	NA	TRBJ2-7	NA	TGTGCCATCATGGACAGATCCTACGAGCAGTACTTC	CAIMDRSYEQYF
TRBV6-1	TRBD1	TRBJ2-7	NA	TGTGCCAGCACCTTAGGGACAGGGGGTAGCGAGCAGTACTTC	CASTLGTGGSEQYF
TRBV2	NA	TRBJ2-1	NA	TGTGCCAGTTCTATAGCTGATTACAATGAGCAGTTCTTC	CASSIADYNEQFF
TRBV11-2	TRBD1	TRBJ2-1	NA	TGTGCCAGCAGCCGACAGGGGACAGGGGTTTCAAATGAGCAGTTCTTC	CASSRQGTGVSNEQFF
TRBV19	NA	TRBJ2-7	NA	TGTGCCAGTAGTATAGCAACTGGGGCCGCCTACGAGCAGTACTTC	CASSIATGAAYEQYF
TRBV5-4	TRBD2	TRBJ2-1	NA	TGTGCCAGCAGCTTGGTTGTGGGTCTAGCGGACTCCTACAATGAGCAGTTCTTC	CASSLVVGLADSYNEQFF
TRBV5-1	TRBD2	TRBJ2-7	NA	TGCGCCAGCAGCAACAGCGGGAGGGCCGGAGAGCAGTACTTC	CASSNSGRAGEQYF
TRBV7-2	NA	TRBJ1-6	NA	TGTGCCAGCAGCCCACGATTGGGGGGTAATAATTCACCCCTCCACTTT	CASSPRLGGNNSPLHF
TRBV7-8	NA	TRBJ2-1	NA	TGTGCCAGCACGGGGTACAATGAGCAGTTCTTC	CASTGYNEQFF
TRBV14	NA	TRBJ2-7	NA	TGTGCCAGCGGCCAAGAGAGGGCACCTCCCTACGAGCAGTACTTC	CASGQERAPPYEQYF
TRBV11-2	TRBD1	TRBJ2-7	NA	TGTGCCAGCAGCTCACGACAGGGGGTTAGCGAGCAGTACTTC	CASSSRQGVSEQYF
TRBV27	TRBD1	TRBJ2-2	NA	TGTGCCAGCAGTTTATTTGACAGGGGCACCGGGGAGCTGTTTTTT	CASSLFDRGTGELFF
TRBV18	NA	TRBJ1-5	NA	TGTGCCAGCTCACCGGAGGGGTATAGCAATCAGCCCCAGCATTTT	CASSPEGYSNQPQHF
TRBV2	NA	TRBJ1-1	NA	TGTGCCAGCAGTGATCCTCGGGGGGGTGCGGTCACTGAAGCTTTCTTT	CASSDPRGGAVTEAFF
TRBV9	TRBD2	TRBJ2-1	NA	TGTGCCAGCAGTGCGGGACTAGCGGGTTTTACTAGCTCCTACAATGAGCAGTTCTTC	CASSAGLAGFTSSYNEQFF
TRBV2	NA	TRBJ2-7	once	TGTGCCAGCATTCTGTACGGGGGGCGGGGGTACGAGCAGTACTTC	CASILYGGRGYEQYF
TRBV7-9	TRBD1	TRBJ2-5	NA	TGTGCCAGCAGCACCCGAACAGGGGCGGAGACCCAGTACTTC	CASSTRTGAETQYF
TRBV6-4	TRBD2	TRBJ2-2	NA	TGTGCCAGCAGCCCAGCGGGGGGCACCGGGGAGCTGTTTTTT	CASSPAGGTGELFF
TRBV7-9	NA	TRBJ2-2	NA	TGTGCCAGCAGCTTATCTCCCGGGGAGCTGTTTTTT	CASSLSPGELFF
TRBV7-8	NA	TRBJ2-2	NA	TGTGCCAGCAGCTATCCTCGGGGGGCAACCGGGGAGCTGTTTTTT	CASSYPRGATGELFF
TRBV12-5	NA	TRBJ2-1	NA	TGTGCTAGTGGTATCACGGACTTTACTGATGAGCAGTTCTTC	CASGITDFTDEQFF
TRBV15	TRBD2	TRBJ2-7	NA	TGTGCCACCAGCGATAGCGGGACCACCTACGAGCAGTACTTC	CATSDSGTTYEQYF
TRBV6-4	TRBD2	TRBJ2-6	few	TGTGCCAGCAGTGACCGGGAGGCTGGGGCCAACGTCCTGACTTTC	CASSDREAGANVLTF
TRBV30	TRBD2	TRBJ2-7	NA	TGTGCCTGGAGTGGGGTAGCGGGAGTACGGTCAATCTCCTACGAGCAGTACTTC	CAWSGVAGVRSISYEQYF
TRBV27	TRBD2	TRBJ2-3	NA	TGTGCCAGCACCTCGCTAGCGGGGGGGACAGATACGCAGTATTTT	CASTSLAGGTDTQYF
TRBV27	NA	TRBJ1-5	NA	TGTGCCAGCAGTTCCATGGGGGCGCGAGGTCAGCCCCAGCATTTT	CASSSMGARGQPQHF
TRBV11-2	NA	TRBJ2-1	NA	TGTGCCAGCAGCGGCCGGGTCTCCTACAATGAGCAGTTCTTC	CASSGRVSYNEQFF
TRBV7-3	TRBD2	TRBJ2-7	NA	TGTGCCAGCAGCAAAAGCGGGACCTACGAGCAGTACTTC	CASSKSGTYEQYF
TRBV11-3	NA	TRBJ1-5	NA	TGTGCCAGCAGGGACCGACAGTTTAGCAATCAGCCCCAGCATTTT	CASRDRQFSNQPQHF
TRBV6-5	TRBD1	TRBJ1-3	NA	TGTGCCAGCAAAACAGGGGGATTCTCTGGAAACACCATATATTTT	CASKTGGFSGNTIYF
TRBV9	NA	TRBJ2-7	NA	TGTGCCAGCAGCGTAGGACATCAAACCTACGAGCAGTACTTC	CASSVGHQTYEQYF
TRBV28	NA	TRBJ2-6	NA	TGTGCCAGCAGTTTTGCCATTAGCGGTGAGGTGGGGGCCAACGTCCTGACTTTC	CASSFAISGEVGANVLTF
TRBV27	TRBD2	TRBJ2-1	NA	TGTGCCAGCAGTCCACTCCTCGGGGGGAACAATGAGCAGTTCTTC	CASSPLLGGNNEQFF
TRBV11-2	TRBD2	TRBJ2-1	few	TGTGCCAGCAGCTTCAGCGGGAGGGGGAATGAGCAGTTCTTC	CASSFSGRGNEQFF
TRBV28	TRBD1	TRBJ1-2	NA	TGTGCCAGCATCCTGGGACAGGGTACCAATGGCTACACCTTC	CASILGQGTNGYTF